Below, one TCR beta chain is given with its context. What it binds is unknown. This entry belongs to a study of CD8+ T cells in alopecia areata. The overall study: Treated patients swallowed 5 to 10 mg of oral tofacitinib twice daily. Findings of the study overall: Normal scalp showed lower clonality than lesional scalp, especially alopecia totalis/universalis. Tofacitinib produced a significant decrease in scalp clonality and in expanded CD8+ clones among the top 100.

RNA extraction was followed by reverse transcription into cDNA, which acted as the sequencing template. Assay used: immunoSEQ multiplex PCR; TCRdb lists only in-frame clones, some missing. The data hold 200,000 to 250,000 clones, with 64% observed a single time. Stated treatment: oral pan-JAK inhibitor, 5-10 mg twice daily. The authors sorted CD4+ and CD8+ T cells from PBMCs. The sample consisted of CD4+ T cells sorted from blood, taken at week 4, from a patient treated with tofacitinib. The sequence was collected from a human donor with alopecia areata.

Here the CDR3 DNA reads TGTGCCAGCACCGAAGGCCCCAGGGGGCATGGCTACACCTTC. This codes for CASTEGPRGHGYTF. The V call is TRBV6-1, the J call TRBJ1-2; TRBD1 aligns across 8 bases. The CDR3 loop spans 14 amino acids. V trimming: 7 bases; J trimming: 6 bases; junction bases outside the gene matches: 10. Germline CDR1 and CDR2: MNHNS and SASEGT.